One and the same sample provided the 10 T cell receptor beta chains below, sequenced in a study of beta chain features in type 1 diabetes. Sequencing targeted expressed TCRB transcripts, as all isolated RNA had been reverse transcribed. TCRdb keeps only in-frame clones here, not all; method: immunoSEQ multiplex PCR. The sample consists of 90,000 to 110,000 clones, approximately 39% of them appearing once. Sequencing was done on a sample of stem cell memory CD4+ T cells from blood. The receptors stem from a woman younger than 30 in good health.

The chain links TRBV7-2 to TRBJ2-7; 10 nucleotides agree with TRBD2. V was pared by 7 bases and J by 2 bases, with 5 bases of the junction left unmatched. The CDR3 extends over 14 amino acids. Germline V gene sequence: CDR1 SGHTA, CDR2 FQGNSA. CDR3 in DNA: TGTGCCAGCATGAGACTAGCGGGCCCCTACGAGCAGTACTTC. Protein product: CASMRLAGPYEQYF. Full variable domain (rest looked up from reference TRBV7-2 and TRBJ2-7): GAGVSQSPSNKVTEKGKDVELRCDPISGHTALYWYRQSLGQGLEFLIYFQGNSAPDKSGLPSDRFSAERTGGSVSTLTIQRTQQEDSAVYLCASMRLAGPYEQYFGPGTRLTVT.

V is TRBV10-3 and J is TRBJ2-1, with D maybe TRBD2 (6 bases). V lost 5 bases, J lost 6 bases, and 20 bases lay in between. CDR1 and CDR2 (germline): ENHRY, SYGVKD. The CDR3 is made up of 16 amino acids. The DNA for the CDR3 is TGTGCCATCAGTATGGGACTCGTTGGGCTCCGCAATGAGCAGTTCTTC. It is translated as CAISMGLVGLRNEQFF.

CDR3 nucleotide sequence: TGTGCCAGCAGCGCCCCGGGACTAGCGGGTTTCACGTCCTACAATGAGCAGTTCTTC. This codes for CASSAPGLAGFTSYNEQFF. V usage is TRBV9 and J usage is TRBJ2-1, with 12 nucleotides matching TRBD2. Germline V CDR1 and CDR2: SGDLS, YYNGEE. After removal of 3 bases from V and 1 base from J, the junction contained 11 bases not matched to a gene. There are 19 residues in the CDR3.

This clone was observed a handful of times. The chain couples TRBV5-4 to TRBJ1-1; the match to TRBD1 covers 9 bases. V shed 0 bases and J 3 bases; nucleotides not matched to a gene: 6. Germline lookup yields CDR1 SGHNT and CDR2 YYREEE (reference sequence). CDR3 length: 16 amino acids. The CDR3 reads CASSLGRGQGHTEAFF. CDR3 in DNA: TGTGCCAGCAGCTTGGGTCGTGGACAGGGGCACACTGAAGCTTTCTTT.

The rearrangement joins TRBV2 to TRBJ2-4; 8 positions match TRBD1. The trim removed 7 bases at V and 8 bases at J, leaving 13 bases unmatched. Germline V gene data show CDR1 as SNHLY and CDR2 as FYNNEI. CDR3 length: 15 residues. The CDR3: CASTAQGARRDIQYF. CDR3 in DNA: TGTGCCAGCACTGCCCAGGGGGCGCGAAGGGACATTCAGTACTTC. Complete variable domain (other parts from reference TRBV2 and TRBJ2-4): EPEVTQTPSHQVTQMGQEVILRCVPISNHLYFYWYRQILGQKVEFLVSFYNNEISEKSEIFDDQFSVERPDGSNFTLKIRSTKLEDSAMYFCASTAQGARRDIQYFGAGTRLSVL.

The chain has TRBV21-1 and TRBJ2-1; TRBD2 is the table's D call, not checked against the DNA. TRBV21-1 is a pseudogene locus. This CDR3 contains 12 residues. The CDR3 DNA sequence: TGTGCCAGCCGCACGGGGTACAATGAGCAGTTCTTC. It translates to CASRTGYNEQFF.

In this sample, this clone turned up once. The chain recombines TRBV5-1 with TRBJ1-3; the match to TRBD1 covers 8 bases. There are 14 residues in the CDR3. CDR1 and CDR2 (germline): SGHRS, YFSETQ. V shed 2 bases and J 7 bases; nucleotides not matched to a gene: 5. In DNA, the CDR3 is TGCGCCAGCAGCTTCACAGGGGGTGATAACACCATATATTTT. Its protein product is CASSFTGGDNTIYF.

This rearrangement joins TRBV20-1 to TRBJ2-7; D not certain. The V end lost 1 base, the J end lost 4 bases, and 5 bases lay between the germline ends. The CDR3 is 11 amino acids. Germline V lookup: CDR1 DFQATT, CDR2 SNEGSKA (reference sequence). Here the CDR3 reads CSARADYEQYF. For the CDR3, the DNA is TGCAGTGCTAGAGCAGATTACGAGCAGTACTTC.

This clone was counted only a few times. The chain uses TRBV19 and TRBJ2-6; TRBD1 agrees at 8 bases. The V and J ends lost 5 bases and 0 bases, in that order; junction bases with no gene match: 3. The CDR3 consists of 16 residues. Per the germline V gene, CDR1 is LNHDA and CDR2 is SQIVND (reference sequence). The chain's CDR3 is CASSGTGRSGANVLTF. CDR3 DNA: TGTGCCAGTAGTGGGACAGGCCGCTCTGGGGCCAACGTCCTGACTTTC. Combining the CDR3 with reference TRBV19 and TRBJ2-6 gives the whole variable domain DGGITQSPKYLFRKEGQNVTLSCEQNLNHDAMYWYRQDPGQGLRLIYYSQIVNDFQKGDIAEGYSVSREKKESFPLTVTSAQKNPTAFYLCASSGTGRSGANVLTFGAGSRLTVL.

The rearrangement joins TRBV29-1 to TRBJ2-3, with 11 bases identical to TRBD2. The J segment lost 2 bases and the V segment lost 7 bases, leaving 8 bases of the junction unmatched. In germline, CDR1 is SQVTM, CDR2 ANQGSEA. This CDR3 contains 15 residues. For the CDR3, the DNA is TGCAGCGCGCTGACTAGCGGGACTTTCACAGATACGCAGTATTTT. The encoded protein is CSALTSGTFTDTQYF.